This T cell receptor beta chain was documented in a study of OX40 agonist ivuxolimab in advanced cancers. The overall study: Cohort: around 83% men, mean age around 55, aged roughly 23 to 79. Study-wide points: Clones of CD4+ and CD8+ blood T cells grew by week 6 at doses of 0.1 to 3.0 mg/kg. Among the lowest peripheral clonal expansion occurred in 0.1-3.0 mg/kg partial responders. The average count of expanded clones was higher among CD8+ T cells than among CD4+.

This clone is a singleton in its sample. Its specificity is unknown. Assay: immunoSEQ multiplex PCR; the TCRdb copy retains only in-frame clones and omits some. This table holds about 50,000 clones, 85% to 90% found once. V was shortened by 4 bases and J by 6 bases, with 15 bases between the two germline ends. The CDR3 sequence is 15 residues long. Per germline, CDR1 MGHRA and CDR2 YSYEKL. This chain connects TRBV4-1 to TRBJ2-2; D is uncertain. The clonotype was recovered from an adult with an advanced solid tumor such as melanoma, head and neck, liver or kidney cancer. Sequenced here: CD4+ or CD8+ T cells sorted from blood, sampled in a trial of the OX40 agonist ivuxolimab. CDR3 sequence: CASSPLRADAGELFF. The CDR3 nucleotides read TGCGCCAGCAGCCCCCTACGGGCTGACGCCGGGGAGCTGTTTTTT.